The 12 T cell receptor beta chains below were found in one sample sequenced in a study of T cells in tuberculosis. Time point here: new active TB diagnosis, blood taken before or within 7 days of starting treatment. Sequenced by immunoSEQ multiplex PCR; TCRdb stores in-frame clones only, minus some. Here the sample spans about 38,000 clones, approximately 93% being singletons. The sample was PBMCs, taken at tuberculosis diagnosis. The receptor source for this set is an adult with tuberculosis.

This clone was counted once. The chain couples TRBV7-2 to TRBJ1-2; perhaps TRBD1 as D (6 bases). CDR3 length equals 14 residues. Germline CDR1 SGHTA, CDR2 FQGNSA. Trimming took off 1 base at V and 5 bases at J, with 11 bases between the two ends. The CDR3 spells CASSLEGVNYGYTF. The DNA for the CDR3 is TGTGCCAGCAGCTTAGAGGGGGTCAATTATGGCTACACCTTC. The full variable domain, its missing parts supplied by reference TRBV7-2 and TRBJ1-2, is GAGVSQSPSNKVTEKGKDVELRCDPISGHTALYWYRQSLGQGLEFLIYFQGNSAPDKSGLPSDRFSAERTGGSVSTLTIQRTQQEDSAVYLCASSLEGVNYGYTFGSGTRLTVV.

The rearrangement links TRBV6-1 to TRBJ1-4; maybe TRBD1 (6 bases). The germline CDR1 and CDR2 sequences are MNHNS and SASEGT. There are 14 residues in the CDR3. The V end lost 5 bases, the J end lost 4 bases, and 11 bases lay between the germline ends. The CDR3 is CASSPDRFNEKLFF. In DNA, the CDR3 is TGTGCCAGCAGTCCCGACAGGTTTAATGAAAAACTGTTTTTT.

The V call is TRBV7-2, the J call TRBJ1-2, with 11 bases matching TRBD1. V was clipped by 5 bases and J by 3 bases; unmatched bases: 8. The germline V gene has CDR1 SGHTA and CDR2 FQGNSA. The CDR3 consists of 16 residues. CDR3 DNA sequence: TGTGCCAGCAGCCCTGGGACAGGGGGAGTTTACTATGGCTACACCTTC. Translating it yields CASSPGTGGVYYGYTF.

CDR3 amino acids: CAWSVPAGPRTEAFF. The CDR3 DNA follows: TGTGCCTGGAGTGTACCCGCAGGGCCAAGGACTGAAGCTTTCTTT. This chain connects TRBV30 to TRBJ1-1, with a possible D match to TRBD1 (5 bases). The CDR3 sequence is 15 residues long. Between the trimmed V and J ends, which lost 0 bases and 5 bases, there was a span of 16 bases. CDR1 is GTSNPN, CDR2 SVGIG, per germline (reference sequence).

This sequence joins TRBV4-2 and TRBJ1-2; 8 nucleotides agree with TRBD1. V lost 1 base to trimming and J lost 2 bases; unmatched junction nucleotides: 18. The CDR3 contains 20 residues. CDR1 and CDR2 (germline): LGHNA, YNFKEQ. The CDR3 region is CASSQARLSDRVSSNYGYTF. As DNA, the CDR3 is TGTGCCAGCAGCCAAGCCCGGCTCTCGGACAGGGTATCCTCCAACTATGGCTACACCTTC.

V is TRBV28 and J is TRBJ1-1; tentatively, D is TRBD1 (6 bases). Germline V gene lookup returns CDR1 MDHEN and CDR2 SYDVKM. The V and J ends lost 1 base and 4 bases respectively, with 7 bases between them. CDR3 length equals 13 residues. DNA of the CDR3: TGTGCCAGCAGTTTATTAGGGGGCACTGAAGCTTTCTTT. Residues: CASSLLGGTEAFF.

The chain uses TRBV29-1 and TRBJ1-1; tentatively, D is TRBD1 (5 bases). The V and J ends lost 3 bases and 1 base respectively, with 9 bases between them. The CDR3 covers 13 residues. Germline V gene data show CDR1 as SQVTM and CDR2 as ANQGSEA. The DNA of the CDR3 is TGCAGCGTTGATTTGGGGCGGAACACTGAAGCTTTCTTT. Translated, it gives CSVDLGRNTEAFF.

The V call is TRBV4-3, the J call TRBJ2-3, with D possibly being TRBD1 (5 bases). Germline lookup yields CDR1 LGHNA and CDR2 YSLEER. The CDR3 sequence is 15 residues long. Trimming cost V 0 bases and J 5 bases, with 12 bases left between them. The CDR3 DNA reads TGCGCCAGCAGCCAAGATCACGGCAGGGTAGATACGCAGTATTTT. Its protein product is CASSQDHGRVDTQYF.

This chain connects TRBV11-3 to TRBJ2-2, with 7 bases identical to TRBD1. Germline assignment: CDR1 SGHNT and CDR2 YENEEA. The V segment lost 5 bases and the J segment 0 bases; nucleotides outside the gene matches: 6. The CDR3 extends over 16 amino acids. CDR3 DNA sequence: TGTGCCAGCAGCGTCACCGGGACAGCGAACACCGGGGAGCTGTTTTTT. Residues: CASSVTGTANTGELFF.

CDR3 bases: TGCGCCAGCAGACGCGCATTCGGGACAGGGGGCAAGAACACTGAAGCTTTCTTT. It yields the protein CASRRAFGTGGKNTEAFF. This chain connects TRBV4-1 to TRBJ1-1; TRBD1 matches at 12 bases. The length of the CDR3 is 18 residues. Germline V gives CDR1 MGHRA, CDR2 YSYEKL. V was clipped by 6 bases and J by 1 base; unmatched bases: 12.

The rearrangement joins TRBV15 to TRBJ2-1, with D perhaps TRBD1 (5 bases). CDR1 is LNHNV and CDR2 is YYDKDF in the germline V gene (reference sequence). Trimming took 3 bases from V and 15 from J, leaving 15 bases between them. There are 12 residues in the CDR3. CDR3 loop: CATSRVKGLSFF. CDR3 DNA sequence: TGTGCCACCAGCAGGGTGAAGGGGTTGTCGTTCTTC.

The CDR3 loop is CASSSGVSYNSPLHF. The CDR3 nucleotides read TGTGCCAGCAGCTCAGGGGTCTCCTATAATTCACCCCTCCACTTT. The J gene is TRBJ1-6, the V gene TRBV7-2, with D perhaps matching TRBD1 (6 bases). Deletions cut 4 bases from V and 0 bases from J, with 7 bases between. Germline V gene data show CDR1 as SGHTA and CDR2 as FQGNSA. The CDR3 extends over 15 amino acids.